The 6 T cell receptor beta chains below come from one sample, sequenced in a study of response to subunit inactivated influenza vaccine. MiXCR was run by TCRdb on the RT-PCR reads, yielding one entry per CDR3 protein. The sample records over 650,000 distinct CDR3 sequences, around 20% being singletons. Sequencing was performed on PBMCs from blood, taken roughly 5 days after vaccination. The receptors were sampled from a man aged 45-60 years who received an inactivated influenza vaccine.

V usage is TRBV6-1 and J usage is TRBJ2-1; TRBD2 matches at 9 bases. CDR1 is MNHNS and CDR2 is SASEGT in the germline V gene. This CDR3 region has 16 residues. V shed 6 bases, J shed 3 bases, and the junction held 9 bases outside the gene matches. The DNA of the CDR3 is TGTGCCAGCAGCGTAAGCGGGAGGCAGCGCTACAATGAGCAGTTCTTC. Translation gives CASSVSGRQRYNEQFF.

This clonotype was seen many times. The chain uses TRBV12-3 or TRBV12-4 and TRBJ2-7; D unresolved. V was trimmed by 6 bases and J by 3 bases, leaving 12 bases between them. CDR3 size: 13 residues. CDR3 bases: TGTGCCAGCAGCATCACACGAAACTACGAGCAGTACTTC. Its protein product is CASSITRNYEQYF.

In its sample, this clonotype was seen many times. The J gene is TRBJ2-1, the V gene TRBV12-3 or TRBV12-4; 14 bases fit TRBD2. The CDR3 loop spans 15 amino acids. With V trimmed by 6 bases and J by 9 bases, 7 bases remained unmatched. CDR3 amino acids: CASSRGTSGGIEQFF. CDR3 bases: TGTGCCAGCAGCCGAGGGACTAGCGGGGGAATTGAGCAGTTCTTC.

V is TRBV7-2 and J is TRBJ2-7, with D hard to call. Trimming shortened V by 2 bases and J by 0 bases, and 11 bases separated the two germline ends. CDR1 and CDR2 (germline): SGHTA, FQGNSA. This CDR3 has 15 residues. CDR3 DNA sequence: TGTGCCAGCAGCTTATCAATATGGAGCTCCTACGAGCAGTACTTC. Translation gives CASSLSIWSSYEQYF.

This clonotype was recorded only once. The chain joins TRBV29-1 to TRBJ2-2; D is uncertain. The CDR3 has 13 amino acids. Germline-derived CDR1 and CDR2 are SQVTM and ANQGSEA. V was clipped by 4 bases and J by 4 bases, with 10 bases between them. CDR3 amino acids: CSVGSAVTGELFF. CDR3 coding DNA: TGCAGCGTTGGTTCGGCTGTCACCGGGGAGCTGTTTTTT.

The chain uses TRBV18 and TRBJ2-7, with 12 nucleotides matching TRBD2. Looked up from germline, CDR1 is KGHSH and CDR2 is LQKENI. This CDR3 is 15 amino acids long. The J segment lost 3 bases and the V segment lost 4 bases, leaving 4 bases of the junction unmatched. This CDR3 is CASSLRTSGIYEQYF. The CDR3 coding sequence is TGTGCCAGCTCACTTCGGACTAGCGGGATCTACGAGCAGTACTTC. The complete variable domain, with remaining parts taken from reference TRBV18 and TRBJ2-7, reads NAGVMQNPRHLVRRRGQEARLRCSPMKGHSHVYWYRQLPEEGLKFMVYLQKENIIDESGMPKERFSAEFPKEGPSILRIQQVVRGDSAAYFCASSLRTSGIYEQYFGPGTRLTVT.